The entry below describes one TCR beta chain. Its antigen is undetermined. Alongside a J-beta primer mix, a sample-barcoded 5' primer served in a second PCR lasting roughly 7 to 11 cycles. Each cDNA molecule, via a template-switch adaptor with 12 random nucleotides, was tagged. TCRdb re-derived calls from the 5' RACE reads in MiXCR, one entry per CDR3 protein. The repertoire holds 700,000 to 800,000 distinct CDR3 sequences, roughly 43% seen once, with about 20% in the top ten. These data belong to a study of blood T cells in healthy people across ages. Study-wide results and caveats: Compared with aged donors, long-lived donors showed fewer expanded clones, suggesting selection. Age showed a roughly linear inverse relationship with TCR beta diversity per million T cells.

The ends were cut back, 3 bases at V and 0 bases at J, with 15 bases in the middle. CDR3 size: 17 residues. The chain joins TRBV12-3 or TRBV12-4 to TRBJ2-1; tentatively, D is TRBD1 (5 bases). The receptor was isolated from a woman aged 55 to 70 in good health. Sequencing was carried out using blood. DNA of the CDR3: TGTGCCAGCAGTTTCGGTACAGGTTTGAGCTCCTACAATGAGCAGTTCTTC. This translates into CASSFGTGLSSYNEQFF.